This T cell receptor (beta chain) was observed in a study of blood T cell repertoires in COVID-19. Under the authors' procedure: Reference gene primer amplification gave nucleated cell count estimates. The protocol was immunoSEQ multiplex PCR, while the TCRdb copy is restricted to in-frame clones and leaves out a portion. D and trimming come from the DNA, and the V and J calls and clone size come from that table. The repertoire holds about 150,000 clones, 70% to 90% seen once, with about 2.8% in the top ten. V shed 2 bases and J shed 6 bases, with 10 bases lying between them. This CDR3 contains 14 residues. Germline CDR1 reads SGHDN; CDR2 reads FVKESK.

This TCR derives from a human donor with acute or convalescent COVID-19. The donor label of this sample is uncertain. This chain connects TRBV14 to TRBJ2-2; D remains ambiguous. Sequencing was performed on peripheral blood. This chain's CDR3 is CASSQPTVPGELFF. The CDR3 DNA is TGTGCCAGCAGCCAACCAACAGTCCCCGGGGAGCTGTTTTTT.